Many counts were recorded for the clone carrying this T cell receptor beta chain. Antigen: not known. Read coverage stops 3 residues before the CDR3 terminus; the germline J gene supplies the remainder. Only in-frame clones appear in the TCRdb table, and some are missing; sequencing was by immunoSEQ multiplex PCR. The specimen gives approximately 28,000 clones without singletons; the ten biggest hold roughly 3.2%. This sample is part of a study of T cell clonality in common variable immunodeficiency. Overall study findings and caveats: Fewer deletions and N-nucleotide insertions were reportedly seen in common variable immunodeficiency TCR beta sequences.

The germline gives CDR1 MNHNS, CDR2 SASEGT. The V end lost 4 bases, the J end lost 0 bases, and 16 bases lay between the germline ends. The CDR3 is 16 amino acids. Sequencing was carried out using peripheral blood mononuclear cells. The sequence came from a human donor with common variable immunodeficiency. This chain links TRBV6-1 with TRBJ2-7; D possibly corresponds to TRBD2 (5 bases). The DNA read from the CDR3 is TGTGCCAGCAGTGTTACGGTAGCGAGGAGCTCCTACGAG. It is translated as CASSVTVARSSYE. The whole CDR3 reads CASSVTVARSSYEQYF.